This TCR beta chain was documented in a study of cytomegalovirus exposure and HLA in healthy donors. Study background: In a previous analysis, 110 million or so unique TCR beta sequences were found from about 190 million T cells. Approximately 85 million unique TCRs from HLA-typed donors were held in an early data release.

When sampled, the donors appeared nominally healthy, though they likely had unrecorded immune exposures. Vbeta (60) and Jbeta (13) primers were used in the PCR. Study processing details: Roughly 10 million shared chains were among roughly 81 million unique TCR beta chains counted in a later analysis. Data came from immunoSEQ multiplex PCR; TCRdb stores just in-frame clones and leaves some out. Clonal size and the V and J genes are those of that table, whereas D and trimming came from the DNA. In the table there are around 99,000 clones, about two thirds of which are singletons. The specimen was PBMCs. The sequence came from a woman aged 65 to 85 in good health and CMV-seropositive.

The CDR3 region is CASSLSPGGQGAYEQYF. The CDR3 nucleotides are TGCGCCAGCAGCTTGTCCCCAGGGGGACAGGGAGCCTACGAGCAGTACTTC. This rearrangement joins TRBV5-1 to TRBJ2-7, with TRBD1 identical over 9 bases. From germline, CDR1 is SGHRS and CDR2 YFSETQ. After removal of 1 base from V and 2 bases from J, the junction contained 10 bases not matched to a gene. The CDR3 runs to 17 residues.